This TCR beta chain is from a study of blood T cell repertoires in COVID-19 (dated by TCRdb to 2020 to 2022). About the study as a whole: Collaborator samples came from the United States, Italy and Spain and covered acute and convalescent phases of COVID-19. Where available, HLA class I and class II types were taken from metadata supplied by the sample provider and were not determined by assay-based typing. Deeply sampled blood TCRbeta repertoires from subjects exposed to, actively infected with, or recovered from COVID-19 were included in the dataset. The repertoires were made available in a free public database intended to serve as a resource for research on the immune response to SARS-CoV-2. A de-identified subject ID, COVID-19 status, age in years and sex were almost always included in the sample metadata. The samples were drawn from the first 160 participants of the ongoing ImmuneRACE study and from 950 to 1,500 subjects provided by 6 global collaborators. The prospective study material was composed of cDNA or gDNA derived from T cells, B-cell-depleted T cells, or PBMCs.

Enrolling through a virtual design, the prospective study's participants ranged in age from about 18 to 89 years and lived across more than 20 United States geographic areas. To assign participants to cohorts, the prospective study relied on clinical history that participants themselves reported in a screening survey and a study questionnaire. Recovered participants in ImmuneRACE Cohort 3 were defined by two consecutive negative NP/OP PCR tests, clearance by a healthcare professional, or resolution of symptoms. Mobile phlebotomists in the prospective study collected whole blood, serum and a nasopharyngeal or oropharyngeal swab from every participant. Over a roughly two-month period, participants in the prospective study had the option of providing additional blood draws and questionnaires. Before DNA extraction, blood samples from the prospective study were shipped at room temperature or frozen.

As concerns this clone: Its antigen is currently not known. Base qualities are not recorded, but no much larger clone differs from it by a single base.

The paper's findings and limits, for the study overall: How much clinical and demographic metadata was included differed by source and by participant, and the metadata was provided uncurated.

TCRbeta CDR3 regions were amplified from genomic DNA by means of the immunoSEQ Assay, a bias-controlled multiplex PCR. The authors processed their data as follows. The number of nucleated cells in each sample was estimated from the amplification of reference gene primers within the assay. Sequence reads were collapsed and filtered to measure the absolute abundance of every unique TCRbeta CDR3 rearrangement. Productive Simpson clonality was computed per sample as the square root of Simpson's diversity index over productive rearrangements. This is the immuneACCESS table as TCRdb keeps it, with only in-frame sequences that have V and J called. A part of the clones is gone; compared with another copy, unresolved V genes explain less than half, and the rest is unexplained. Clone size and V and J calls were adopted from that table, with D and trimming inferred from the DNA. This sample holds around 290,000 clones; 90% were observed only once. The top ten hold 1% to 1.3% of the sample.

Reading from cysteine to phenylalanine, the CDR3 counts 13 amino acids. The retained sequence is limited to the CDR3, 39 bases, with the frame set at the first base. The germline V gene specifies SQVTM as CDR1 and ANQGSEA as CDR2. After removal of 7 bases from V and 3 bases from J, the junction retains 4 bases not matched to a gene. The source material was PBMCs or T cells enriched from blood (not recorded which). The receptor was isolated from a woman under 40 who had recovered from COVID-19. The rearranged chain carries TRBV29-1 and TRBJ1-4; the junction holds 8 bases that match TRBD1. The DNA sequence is TGCAGCGGAAAGGGACAGGCTAATGAAAAACTGTTTTTT. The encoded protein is CSGKGQANEKLFF.